These 18 T cell receptor beta chains originate from one sample sequenced in a study of blood T cell repertoires in COVID-19. The assay was immunoSEQ multiplex PCR, and TCRdb's table has in-frame clones only and misses some. Seen here are 400,000 or so clones, around 89% observed once, and the top ten hold 0.95% to 1.3%. The sample was PBMCs or T cells enriched from blood (not recorded which). The receptor source for this set is a young man who had recovered from COVID-19.

The chain combines TRBV6-5 with TRBJ2-7; maybe TRBD1 (5 bases). V lost 2 bases to trimming and J lost 3 bases, with 5 bases between them. The germline gives CDR1 MNHEY, CDR2 SVGAGI. The CDR3 spans 12 residues. The CDR3 region is CASSYQGYEQYF. The DNA of the CDR3 is TGTGCCAGCAGTTACCAGGGCTACGAGCAGTACTTC.

This chain joins TRBV11-2 and TRBJ1-2; 9 bases are shared with TRBD1. The J segment lost 8 bases and the V segment lost 5 bases, leaving 18 bases of the junction unmatched. Germline CDR1 and CDR2: SGHAT and FQNNGV. The CDR3 totals 17 residues. CDR3 sequence: CASSIRPGTGKSRGYTF. CDR3 sequence (DNA): TGTGCCAGCAGCATTCGGCCTGGGACAGGGAAGAGCAGAGGCTACACCTTC.

In DNA form, the CDR3 reads TGTGCCAGTAGTATCGGGACTTACTCTGGAAACACCATATATTTT. It codes for CASSIGTYSGNTIYF. The rearrangement links TRBV19 to TRBJ1-3; D is perhaps TRBD1 (5 bases). This CDR3 has 15 residues. The V gene lost 3 bases and the J gene lost 0 bases, with 9 bases spanning the gap. Germline lookup yields CDR1 LNHDA and CDR2 SQIVND (reference sequence).

The chain links TRBV3-1 (or the pseudogene TRBV3-2) to TRBJ2-7; 7 positions match TRBD1. This CDR3 has 15 residues. The V gene end was trimmed by 6 bases and the J gene end by 5 bases; junction bases not matched to a gene: 13. In germline, CDR1 is LGHDT, CDR2 YNNKEL (reference sequence). The DNA of the CDR3 is TGTGCCAGCAGGCTTTCCGTGACAGGGTTTAACGAGCAGTACTTC. Its protein is CASRLSVTGFNEQYF.

This rearrangement joins TRBV28 to TRBJ1-6; maybe TRBD1 (5 bases). Trimming pared 6 bases from V and 0 bases from J, leaving 27 bases between. Germline values: CDR1 MDHEN, CDR2 SYDVKM. The CDR3 is 21 residues long. CDR3 sequence reads: CASSPKARQTQTSSYNSPLHF. Written as DNA, the CDR3 is TGTGCCAGCAGCCCTAAAGCTCGACAGACTCAAACGAGCTCCTATAATTCACCCCTCCACTTT. Based on the CDR3 plus reference TRBV28 and TRBJ1-6, the full variable domain is DVKVTQSSRYLVKRTGEKVFLECVQDMDHENMFWYRQDPGLGLRLIYFSYDVKMKEKGDIPEGYSVSREKKERFSLILESASTNQTSMYLCASSPKARQTQTSSYNSPLHFGNGTRLTVT.

V gene TRBV5-1 combines with J gene TRBJ2-3; 8 nucleotides agree with TRBD1. CDR1 and CDR2 (germline): SGHRS, YFSETQ. With 0 bases clipped from V and 7 bases from J, the junction kept 4 bases outside the gene matches. This CDR3 region has 14 residues. CDR3 region: CASSLETGGYTQYF. CDR3 sequence (DNA): TGCGCCAGCAGCTTGGAAACAGGGGGTTATACGCAGTATTTT.

This chain links TRBV4-1 with TRBJ1-4; D is unclear. Germline V CDR1 and CDR2: MGHRA, YSYEKL. V dropped 4 bases and J dropped 6 bases, with 15 bases sitting between them. The CDR3 extends over 15 amino acids. Here the CDR3 DNA reads TGCGCCAGCAGCCTTACGAGGCTGGCGTATGAAAAACTGTTTTTT. Amino acids: CASSLTRLAYEKLFF.

The V gene is TRBV12-3 or TRBV12-4, the J gene TRBJ1-1; D gene unclear. CDR3 size: 13 residues. The germline V and J ends were trimmed by 2 bases and 3 bases, with 7 bases remaining between them. Here the CDR3 reads CASSLKEHTEAFF. The CDR3 DNA follows: TGTGCCAGCAGTTTAAAGGAGCACACTGAAGCTTTCTTT.

This chain links TRBV9 with TRBJ2-1, with TRBD2 matching over 12 bases. The J segment lost 2 bases and the V segment lost 4 bases, leaving 10 bases of the junction unmatched. Germline V lookup: CDR1 SGDLS, CDR2 YYNGEE. There are 18 residues in the CDR3. The CDR3 DNA reads as TGTGCCAGCAGCAAGACTAGCGGGAGAATGGGCACCTACAATGAGCAGTTCTTC. This gives the protein CASSKTSGRMGTYNEQFF.

V gene TRBV18 combines with J gene TRBJ1-3; unclear D gene. The CDR3 loop spans 17 amino acids. Germline V CDR1 and CDR2: KGHSH, LQKENI. V was clipped by 2 bases and J by 0 bases, with 14 bases between them. CDR3 protein: CASSPVYAGSSGNTIYF. The CDR3 bases are TGTGCCAGCTCACCAGTTTATGCAGGTAGCTCTGGAAACACCATATATTTT.

The genes are TRBV19 and TRBJ1-2; TRBD1 agrees at 11 bases. The V and J ends lost 5 bases and 8 bases, in that order; junction bases with no gene match: 10. CDR1 is LNHDA, CDR2 SQIVND, per germline (reference sequence). CDR3 size: 15 residues. CDR3 coding DNA: TGTGCCAGTAGTGTCGAGGACAGGGGGCATCGAGGCTACACCTTC. This gives the protein CASSVEDRGHRGYTF.

This sequence joins TRBV7-9 and TRBJ1-1, with TRBD1 as a possible D gene (5 bases). Germline CDR1 reads SEHNR; CDR2 reads FQNEAQ (reference sequence). Between the trimmed V and J ends, which lost 7 bases and 3 bases, there was a span of 18 bases. The CDR3 extends over 15 amino acids. In DNA form, the CDR3 reads TGTGCCAGCAAAATCGGGACTTTCAGCGACACTGAAGCTTTCTTT. It codes for CASKIGTFSDTEAFF.

This clone was observed once. This chain links TRBV7-2 with TRBJ1-3, with TRBD1 matching over 8 bases. Looked up from germline, CDR1 is SGHTA and CDR2 is FQGNSA. The CDR3 runs 16 residues. V gave up 3 bases and J gave up 4 bases; unmatched junction bases: 8. The DNA for the CDR3 is TGTGCCAGCAGCTTCCCCGGCGCAGGGGGCGGAAACACCATATATTTT. It encodes CASSFPGAGGGNTIYF.

The chain combines TRBV5-1 with TRBJ1-1, with 7 bases aligning to TRBD1. Germline lookup yields CDR1 SGHRS and CDR2 YFSETQ. The CDR3 runs 13 residues. The junction had 3 bases not matched to a gene; V was cut back by 2 bases and J by 5 bases. In DNA, the CDR3 is TGCGCCAGCAGCTTAGGGACAGCAACTGAAGCTTTCTTT. It is translated as CASSLGTATEAFF.

This chain connects TRBV7-9 to TRBJ2-7, with D possibly being TRBD2 (7 bases). V was clipped by 3 bases and J by 6 bases, with 12 bases between them. The CDR3 is 13 residues long. Germline V CDR1 and CDR2: SEHNR, FQNEAQ (reference sequence). CDR3: CASSLKGGGEQYF. For the CDR3, the DNA is TGTGCCAGCAGCTTGAAGGGAGGGGGCGAGCAGTACTTC.

The V and J genes are TRBV12-3 or TRBV12-4 and TRBJ1-1; D is unresolved. The CDR3 contains 11 residues. Between the trimmed V and J ends, which lost 8 bases and 7 bases, there was a span of 11 bases. The CDR3 nucleotides are TGTGCCAGCCGCGGCGTGGATGAAGCTTTCTTT. Its translation: CASRGVDEAFF.

The chain couples TRBV5-4 to TRBJ1-1; no clear D gene. This CDR3 comprises 12 residues. Trimming pared 0 bases from V and 7 bases from J, leaving 7 bases between. The V gene's germline CDR1 is SGHNT and CDR2 YYREEE (reference sequence). The CDR3 DNA reads as TGTGCCAGCAGCTTGGAGACATTTGAAGCTTTCTTT. Its protein product is CASSLETFEAFF.

The chain combines TRBV30 with TRBJ1-4, with 7 bases matching TRBD1. In germline, CDR1 is GTSNPN, CDR2 SVGIG (reference sequence). The CDR3 extends over 12 amino acids. V was pared by 5 bases and J by 8 bases, with 5 bases of the junction left unmatched. CDR3 sequence reads: CAWRYRGEKLFF. CDR3 nucleotides: TGTGCCTGGCGATACAGGGGCGAAAAACTGTTTTTT.